This T cell receptor (beta chain) was sequenced for a study of T cells in narcolepsy. General study findings and limits: Same-patient CSF and blood CD4+ T cell clonotypes included HCRT-specific and TRIB2-specific autoreactive ones. Reportedly, autoreactive clonotypes were serially detected in patients' blood but not controls'. No autoreactive T cell clone sequences appeared in some memory CD4+ repertoires.

Regarding this clone: Its cognate antigen is unknown.

This CDR3 spans 13 amino acids. CDR1 and CDR2 (germline): GTSNPN, SVGIG (reference sequence). V shed 0 bases and J shed 4 bases, with 7 bases lying between them. Profiled with immunoSEQ multiplex PCR; TCRdb holds only in-frame clones, not every one. The repertoire holds some 34,000 clones, 81% seen once, with about 2.3% in the top ten. The chain joins TRBV30 to TRBJ2-1; no definite D call. The sample was memory (CD45RA-) CD4+ T cells from blood. The origin of this receptor is a human donor in good health. In DNA form, the CDR3 reads TGTGCCTGGAGTGTAGGTAGTTACAATGAGCAGTTCTTC. Translation gives CAWSVGSYNEQFF.